The source of this T cell receptor (beta chain) is a study of blood T cell repertoires in COVID-19. Turning to the study itself: Sample material is recorded as cDNA or gDNA derived from T cells, B-cell-depleted T cells, or PBMCs.

This clone was observed a few times. In the source study's methods: Reference gene primers were amplified, and this amplification served to estimate nucleated cell counts. Profiled with immunoSEQ multiplex PCR; TCRdb holds only in-frame clones, not every one. V, J and clone size are those of that table, while D and trimming were read from the DNA. Of some 150,000 clones in the sample, roughly nine tenths were seen once. The CDR3 has 15 residues. CDR1 and CDR2 from the germline V gene are SEHNR and FQNEAQ (reference sequence). V was pared by 4 bases and J by 3 bases, with 12 bases between. The sample taken for sequencing was peripheral blood. The chain is built from TRBV7-9 and TRBJ1-4, with D possibly matching TRBD1 (6 bases). The clonotype comes from an older woman with acute or convalescent COVID-19. The DNA for the CDR3 is TGTGCCAGCAGCTACTGGACAGAAGCTAATGAAAAACTGTTTTTT. As protein: CASSYWTEANEKLFF.